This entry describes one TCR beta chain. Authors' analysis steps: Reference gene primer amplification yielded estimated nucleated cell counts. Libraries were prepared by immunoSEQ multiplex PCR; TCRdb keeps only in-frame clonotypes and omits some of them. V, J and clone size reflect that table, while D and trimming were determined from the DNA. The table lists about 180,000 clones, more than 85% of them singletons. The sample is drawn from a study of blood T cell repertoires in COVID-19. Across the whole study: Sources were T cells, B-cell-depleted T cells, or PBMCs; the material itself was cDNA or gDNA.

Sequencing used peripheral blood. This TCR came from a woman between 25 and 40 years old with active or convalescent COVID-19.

The CDR3 is CASSLTVLRGDTEAFF. The DNA for the CDR3 is TGCGCCAGCAGCTTGACTGTACTCAGGGGGGATACTGAAGCTTTCTTT. The chain employs TRBV5-1 and TRBJ1-1, with 7 positions matching TRBD1. The CDR3 runs to 16 residues. Trimming removed 1 base from V and 5 bases from J; junction bases left unmatched: 11. Germline V gene data show CDR1 as SGHRS and CDR2 as YFSETQ.